Below are 32 T cell receptor beta chains sequenced from a single sample in a study of blood T cell repertoires in COVID-19 (dated by TCRdb to between 2020 and 2021). Preparation of the library involved the immunoSEQ multiplex PCR assay. The clones in this table, taken by TCRdb from immuneACCESS, are in-frame only. Not every clone is retained; where verified, under half of the shortfall comes from an unresolved V gene, and the cause of the rest is unknown. The sample table shows 200,000 to 250,000 clones, and roughly 80% are seen once. Of the sample, about 7.8% falls within the top ten clones. The sample comprised peripheral blood. The receptors shown here come from a woman aged 80 or over with COVID-19, enrolled during active disease.

The chain is built from TRBV6-2 or TRBV6-3 and TRBJ2-1, with 9 bases identical to TRBD2. The germline gives CDR1 MNHEY, CDR2 SVGEGT. CDR3 length: 18 residues. The V and J ends lost 4 bases and 9 bases, in that order; junction bases with no gene match: 19. CDR3 nucleotides: TGTGCCAGCAGTTCCCTCCCCGGTGGTAGCGGGAGAGTGGGTGAGCAGTTCTTC. Translated, it gives CASSSLPGGSGRVGEQFF.

V and J are TRBV5-6 and TRBJ2-5, with TRBD2 as a possible D gene (6 bases). The germline V gene has CDR1 SGHDT and CDR2 YYEEEE. The CDR3 covers 15 residues. With 6 bases removed from V and 5 bases from J, the gap between germline ends came to 20 bases. CDR3 in amino acids: CASIWIESGPETQYF. CDR3 DNA: TGTGCCAGCATCTGGATTGAGAGCGGGCCGGAGACCCAGTACTTC.

The chain is built from TRBV28 and TRBJ2-7, with a weak D call TRBD2 (5 bases). CDR3 length: 12 residues. With 3 bases removed from V and 4 bases from J, the gap between germline ends came to 7 bases. CDR1 and CDR2 (germline): MDHEN, SYDVKM. The CDR3 reads CASSLRTYEQYF. In nucleotides, the CDR3 is TGTGCCAGCAGTTTGAGGACTTACGAGCAGTACTTC.

The genes are TRBV7-8 and TRBJ2-3, with D perhaps matching TRBD2 (7 bases). V dropped 4 bases and J dropped 6 bases, with 23 bases sitting between them. Germline V lookup: CDR1 SGHVS, CDR2 FQNEAQ. The CDR3 contains 17 residues. In nucleotides, the CDR3 is TGTGCCAGCAGCTACCCCCCGGGGGCGGGGAGGGTTGATACGCAGTATTTT. Residues: CASSYPPGAGRVDTQYF.

The V and J genes are TRBV5-8 and TRBJ1-2, with TRBD1 matching over 11 bases. The CDR3 runs 15 residues. From germline, CDR1 is SGHTS and CDR2 YDEGEE. The V segment lost 6 bases and the J segment 5 bases; nucleotides outside the gene matches: 9. The CDR3 is CASTRVGQGDYGYTF. DNA of the CDR3: TGTGCCAGCACCCGGGTGGGACAGGGGGATTATGGCTACACCTTC.

This clone was recorded only once. V and J are TRBV9 and TRBJ1-5; D unresolved. Germline assignment: CDR1 SGDLS and CDR2 YYNGEE. Trimming stripped 0 bases from V and 2 bases from J, with 9 bases between. The CDR3 is 15 residues long. For the CDR3, the DNA is TGTGCCAGCAGCGTAGAAGGGAGCCGCAATCAGCCCCAGCATTTT. This translates into CASSVEGSRNQPQHF.

V gene TRBV5-1 combines with J gene TRBJ1-1; D may be TRBD1 (6 bases). V lost 0 bases and J 3 bases, leaving 12 bases between the germline ends. The CDR3 runs 15 residues. In germline, CDR1 is SGHRS, CDR2 YFSETQ. This CDR3 is CASSLVGGGDTEAFF. The CDR3, as DNA: TGCGCCAGCAGCTTGGTAGGGGGTGGGGACACTGAAGCTTTCTTT.

The chain couples TRBV7-8 to TRBJ1-1; D ambiguous. The germline V and J ends were trimmed by 5 bases and 3 bases, with 10 bases remaining between them. Per germline, CDR1 SGHVS and CDR2 FQNEAQ. The CDR3 runs 13 residues. CDR3 residues: CASSQMGDTEAFF. The CDR3, as DNA: TGTGCCAGCAGCCAAATGGGCGACACTGAAGCTTTCTTT. The full variable domain, with the rest looked up from reference TRBV7-8 and TRBJ1-1, is GAGVSQSPRYKVAKRGQDVALRCDPISGHVSLFWYQQALGQGPEFLTYFQNEAQLDKSGLPSDRFFAERPEGSVSTLKIQRTQQEDSAVYLCASSQMGDTEAFFGQGTRLTVV.

V is TRBV3-1 (or the pseudogene TRBV3-2) and J is TRBJ1-1; TRBD1 agrees at 7 bases. The CDR3 is 13 residues long. V shed 4 bases and J 4 bases; nucleotides not matched to a gene: 3. CDR1 is LGHDT, CDR2 YNNKEL, per germline (reference sequence). The CDR3 loop is CASSPGQVTEAFF. CDR3 nucleotides: TGTGCCAGCAGCCCCGGACAGGTCACTGAAGCTTTCTTT.

The rearrangement joins TRBV4-1 to TRBJ1-4; 7 bases map to TRBD1. Germline CDR1 reads MGHRA; CDR2 reads YSYEKL. This CDR3 has 18 amino acids. Trimming removed 0 bases from V and 7 bases from J; junction bases left unmatched: 14. The CDR3 nucleotides are TGCGCCAGCAGCCAAGATCCTGTTCACGTTCAGGGGGGTGAAAAACTGTTTTTT. Encoded protein: CASSQDPVHVQGGEKLFF.

The chain has TRBV4-1 and TRBJ1-4; no firm D call. The CDR3 is 15 residues long. Germline CDR1 reads MGHRA; CDR2 reads YSYEKL. Trimming took off 0 bases at V and 5 bases at J, with 10 bases between the two ends. The DNA for the CDR3 is TGCGCCAGCAGCCAAGATCGCAGTTACAATGAAAAACTGTTTTTT. Amino acid sequence: CASSQDRSYNEKLFF.

The rearrangement joins TRBV9 to TRBJ2-7, with 7 bases identical to TRBD1. Germline V CDR1 and CDR2: SGDLS, YYNGEE. V gave up 3 bases and J gave up 3 bases; unmatched junction bases: 3. The length of the CDR3 is 13 residues. CDR3: CASSAGQNYEQYF. CDR3 nucleotides: TGTGCCAGCAGCGCGGGACAGAACTACGAGCAGTACTTC.

This chain joins TRBV7-2 and TRBJ2-7; a possible D gene is TRBD2 (6 bases). The CDR3 contains 15 residues. The germline V and J ends were trimmed by 5 bases and 9 bases, with 23 bases remaining between them. Germline V gene data show CDR1 as SGHTA and CDR2 as FQGNSA. CDR3 region: CASSPAGKRRLGQYF. The CDR3 nucleotides read TGTGCCAGCAGCCCCGCGGGGAAGCGCAGGTTGGGGCAGTACTTC.

This chain connects TRBV9 to TRBJ1-1; the D is unclear. Deletions cut 4 bases from V and 8 bases from J, with 15 bases between. Germline CDR1 is SGDLS and CDR2 is YYNGEE. The CDR3 extends over 13 amino acids. The CDR3 region is CASSINPGEEAFF. CDR3 nucleotides: TGTGCCAGCAGCATCAACCCGGGTGAAGAAGCTTTCTTT.

This clone was detected once. This chain joins TRBV10-3 and TRBJ2-3; 8 nucleotides line up with TRBD1. The germline CDR1 and CDR2 sequences are ENHRY and SYGVKD. This CDR3 contains 14 residues. The trim removed 6 bases at V and 3 bases at J, leaving 5 bases unmatched. The CDR3 here is CAIRTDRETDTQYF. DNA for the CDR3: TGTGCCATCAGGACGGACAGGGAAACAGATACGCAGTATTTT.

V usage is TRBV9 and J usage is TRBJ2-4; 8 nucleotides match TRBD1. The germline gives CDR1 SGDLS, CDR2 YYNGEE. V lost 6 bases and J lost 0; bases outside the gene matches: 8. The CDR3 spans 16 residues. CDR3 nucleotides: TGTGCCAGCATCCTAGGACAGGGCCTAGCCAAAAACATTCAGTACTTC. It specifies CASILGQGLAKNIQYF. The entire variable domain, with the rest obtained from reference TRBV9 and TRBJ2-4, is as follows: DSGVTQTPKHLITATGQRVTLRCSPRSGDLSVYWYQQSLDQGLQFLIQYYNGEERAKGNILERFSAQQFPDLHSELNLSSLELGDSALYFCASILGQGLAKNIQYFGAGTRLSVL.

The V and J genes are TRBV4-1 and TRBJ2-7; tentative D call: TRBD2 (7 bases). V was trimmed by 4 bases and J by 7 bases, leaving 23 bases between them. The CDR3 is made up of 16 amino acids. Germline V gene sequence: CDR1 MGHRA, CDR2 YSYEKL. The CDR3 loop is CASSPPQGAREGEQYF. The CDR3 coding sequence is TGCGCCAGCAGCCCACCACAGGGTGCAAGGGAGGGGGAGCAGTACTTC.

The chain uses TRBV5-1 and TRBJ2-1; 11 bases line up with TRBD2. The CDR3 has 15 amino acids. The V segment lost 1 base and the J segment 12 bases; nucleotides outside the gene matches: 9. Germline loops: CDR1 SGHRS, CDR2 YFSETQ. The CDR3 is CASSLRLAGGSGQFF. The CDR3 DNA reads as TGCGCCAGCAGCTTGCGGCTAGCGGGAGGTTCGGGGCAGTTCTTC.

The genes are TRBV18 and TRBJ1-2, with D unclear. The CDR3 is 13 residues long. From germline, CDR1 is KGHSH and CDR2 LQKENI. Trimming left V 0 bases short and J 8 bases short, with 10 bases between. CDR3 protein: CASSPPPPGGYTF. The CDR3, as DNA: TGTGCCAGCTCACCACCTCCTCCGGGGGGCTACACCTTC.

J is TRBJ2-5 and V is TRBV5-4; TRBD1 agrees at 8 bases. The CDR3 loop spans 13 amino acids. Unmatched junction bases numbered 3, after V lost 3 bases and J lost 5 bases. Germline CDR1 reads SGHNT; CDR2 reads YYREEE (reference sequence). CDR3 protein: CASSWRTGETQYF. CDR3 DNA: TGTGCCAGCAGCTGGAGGACAGGGGAGACCCAGTACTTC.

This clone appeared a few times. The V gene is TRBV19, the J gene TRBJ1-2, with D perhaps matching TRBD1 (6 bases). Trimming cost V 5 bases and J 10 bases, with 17 bases left between them. The CDR3 covers 13 residues. The germline gives CDR1 LNHDA, CDR2 SQIVND (reference sequence). Here the CDR3 DNA reads TGTGCCAGTAGTTTCCGCCCGCGGACAGCCTACACCTTC. Its translation: CASSFRPRTAYTF.

The chain employs TRBV2 and TRBJ1-4, with D possibly matching TRBD1 (5 bases). V shed 7 bases and J shed 8 bases, with 20 bases lying between them. In germline, CDR1 is SNHLY, CDR2 FYNNEI. This CDR3 spans 15 amino acids. CDR3 amino acids: CASTPGRGDREKLFF. CDR3 coding DNA: TGTGCCAGCACCCCCGGACGGGGGGATCGAGAAAAACTGTTTTTT.

The chain joins TRBV18 to TRBJ1-1; the D gene is possibly TRBD1 (5 bases). Trimming took off 0 bases at V and 1 base at J, with 12 bases between the two ends. This CDR3 is built from 16 residues. Germline CDR1 KGHSH, CDR2 LQKENI. CDR3 DNA: TGTGCCAGCTCACCACCGGCGGGACCAGGGAACACTGAAGCTTTCTTT. It translates to CASSPPAGPGNTEAFF.

This rearrangement joins TRBV28 to TRBJ1-6, with 9 bases identical to TRBD1. Losses at the gene ends were 4 bases for V and 8 bases for J; bases not matched to a gene: 3. CDR3 length: 14 amino acids. In germline, CDR1 is MDHEN, CDR2 SYDVKM. This CDR3 is CASSSGQGYSPLHF. The CDR3 DNA is TGTGCCAGCAGTTCCGGACAGGGGTATTCACCCCTCCACTTT.

This clone was recorded only once. The rearrangement uses TRBV5-1 and TRBJ2-2; no clear D gene. V was pared by 2 bases and J by 2 bases, with 7 bases between. The CDR3 is 14 residues long. Germline CDR1 reads SGHRS; CDR2 reads YFSETQ. The CDR3 protein is CASSFSVNTGELFF. CDR3 sequence (DNA): TGCGCCAGCAGCTTCAGCGTTAACACCGGGGAGCTGTTTTTT. Full variable domain (rest looked up from reference TRBV5-1 and TRBJ2-2): KAGVTQTPRYLIKTRGQQVTLSCSPISGHRSVSWYQQTPGQGLQFLFEYFSETQRNKGNFPGRFSGRQFSNSRSEMNVSTLELGDSALYLCASSFSVNTGELFFGEGSRLTVL.

CDR3 sequence: CASRRQQGSYGYTF. In DNA form, the CDR3 reads TGTGCCAGCAGAAGACAACAGGGGAGCTATGGCTACACCTTC. The rearrangement joins TRBV27 to TRBJ1-2, with 7 positions matching TRBD1. The V segment lost 6 bases and the J segment 4 bases; nucleotides outside the gene matches: 8. Germline loops: CDR1 MNHEY, CDR2 SMNVEV (reference sequence). CDR3 length: 14 residues.

The rearrangement uses TRBV29-1 and TRBJ2-5, with 10 bases matching TRBD1. Unmatched junction bases numbered 8, after V lost 5 bases and J lost 5 bases. CDR1 and CDR2 from the germline V gene are SQVTM and ANQGSEA. The CDR3 spans 14 residues. The CDR3: CSVPGTGVLETQYF. The CDR3 nucleotides read TGCAGCGTTCCCGGGACAGGGGTTTTGGAGACCCAGTACTTC.

In its sample, this clone was seen once. The chain recombines TRBV5-1 with TRBJ2-1; possibly TRBD1 for D (5 bases). The V end was cut by 5 bases, the J end by 4 bases, with 16 bases between. The CDR3 runs to 15 residues. In germline, CDR1 is SGHRS, CDR2 YFSETQ. For the CDR3, the DNA is TGCGCCAGCAGGGAAAGAATTGGGGCTTACAATGAGCAGTTCTTC. Translation gives CASRERIGAYNEQFF. Full variable domain (rest looked up from reference TRBV5-1 and TRBJ2-1): KAGVTQTPRYLIKTRGQQVTLSCSPISGHRSVSWYQQTPGQGLQFLFEYFSETQRNKGNFPGRFSGRQFSNSRSEMNVSTLELGDSALYLCASRERIGAYNEQFFGPGTRLTVL.

The chain uses TRBV3-1 (or the pseudogene TRBV3-2) and TRBJ2-1, with D unresolved. Per germline, CDR1 LGHDT and CDR2 YNNKEL (reference sequence). There are 11 residues in the CDR3. Trimming cost V 4 bases and J 9 bases, with 7 bases left between them. The CDR3 spells CASSLASEQFF. The CDR3 coding sequence is TGTGCCAGCAGCCTAGCTTCTGAGCAGTTCTTC.

J is TRBJ1-5 and V is TRBV6-6; TRBD1 matches at 9 bases. J gave up 6 bases and V 4 bases, and 7 bases lay outside the gene matches. Germline CDR1 and CDR2: MNHNY and SVGAGI (reference sequence). This CDR3 comprises 15 residues. The CDR3, as DNA: TGTGCCAGCAGTTGGGGACAGGGAGGGAGTCAGCCCCAGCATTTT. Residues: CASSWGQGGSQPQHF.

As for this clone: A read error may produce the germline difference seen at one junction end. The chain uses TRBV29-1 and TRBJ1-2, with TRBD1 matching over 7 bases. Germline-derived CDR1 and CDR2 are SQVTM and ANQGSEA. The CDR3 totals 18 residues. CDR3 region: CSVQEVGERDSWGYGYTF. The CDR3 bases are TGCAGCGTTCAAGAGGTGGGCGAACGGGACAGCTGGGGCTATGGCTACACCTTC.

This clone was recorded once. This sequence joins TRBV19 and TRBJ1-2; 7 bases map to TRBD1. V shed 7 bases and J 5 bases; nucleotides not matched to a gene: 4. The CDR3 covers 12 residues. Germline assignment: CDR1 LNHDA and CDR2 SQIVND (reference sequence). The CDR3 DNA is TGTGCCAGTACCTTACAGGGGTATGGCTACACCTTC. As protein: CASTLQGYGYTF.